Sequencing of this TCR beta chain was carried out in a study of T-cell memory formation after mild COVID-19. A single record per CDR3 protein comes from TCRdb applying MiXCR to the 5' RACE reads. The data contain a few hundred thousand distinct CDR3 sequences, around 27% of them seen just once; the ten biggest clones take up roughly 13%. V lost 5 bases to trimming and J lost 5 bases, with 19 bases between them. CDR3 length: 15 residues. The V gene's germline CDR1 is SGHTA and CDR2 FQGNSA. The clonotype comes from an adult woman who had mild COVID-19 (a few samples of this study predate the infection). Cell type and time point are not known. Sequencing was carried out using PBMCs or a T cell subset sorted from them (not recorded which). This sequence joins TRBV7-2 and TRBJ2-7; possibly TRBD1 for D (5 bases). The CDR3: CASSRGARAGDEQYF. CDR3 sequence (DNA): TGTGCCAGCAGCCGTGGAGCCAGGGCTGGCGACGAGCAGTACTTC.